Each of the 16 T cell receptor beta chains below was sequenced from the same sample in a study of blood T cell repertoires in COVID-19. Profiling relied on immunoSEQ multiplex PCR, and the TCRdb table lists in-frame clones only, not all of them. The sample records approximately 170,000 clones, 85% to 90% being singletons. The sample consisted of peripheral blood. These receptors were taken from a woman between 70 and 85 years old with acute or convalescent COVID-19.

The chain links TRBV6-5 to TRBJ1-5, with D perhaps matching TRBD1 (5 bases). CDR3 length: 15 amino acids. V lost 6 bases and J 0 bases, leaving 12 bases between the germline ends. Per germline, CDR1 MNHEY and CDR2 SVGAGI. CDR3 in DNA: TGTGCCAGCAGCAAGACAGCAAATAGCAATCAGCCCCAGCATTTT. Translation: CASSKTANSNQPQHF.

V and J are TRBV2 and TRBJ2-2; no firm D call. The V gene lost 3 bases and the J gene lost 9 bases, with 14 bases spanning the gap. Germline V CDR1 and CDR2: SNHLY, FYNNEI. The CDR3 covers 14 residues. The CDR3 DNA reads TGTGCCAGCAGTGAGAGAGTCCGTAGCCGGGAGCTGTTTTTT. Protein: CASSERVRSRELFF.

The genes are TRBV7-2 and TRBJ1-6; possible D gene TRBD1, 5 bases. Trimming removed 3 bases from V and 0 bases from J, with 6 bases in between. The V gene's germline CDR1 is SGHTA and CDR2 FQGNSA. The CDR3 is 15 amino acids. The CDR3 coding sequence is TGTGCCAGCAGCTTCCAGGGCTCCTATAATTCACCCCTCCACTTT. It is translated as CASSFQGSYNSPLHF. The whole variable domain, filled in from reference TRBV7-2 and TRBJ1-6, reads GAGVSQSPSNKVTEKGKDVELRCDPISGHTALYWYRQSLGQGLEFLIYFQGNSAPDKSGLPSDRFSAERTGGSVSTLTIQRTQQEDSAVYLCASSFQGSYNSPLHFGNGTRLTVT.

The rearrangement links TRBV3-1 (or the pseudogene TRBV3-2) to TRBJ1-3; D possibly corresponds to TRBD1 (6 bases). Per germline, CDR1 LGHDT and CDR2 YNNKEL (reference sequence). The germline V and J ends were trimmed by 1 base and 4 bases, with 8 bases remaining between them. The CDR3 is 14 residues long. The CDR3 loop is CASSQATGGNTIYF. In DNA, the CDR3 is TGTGCCAGCAGCCAAGCAACAGGGGGAAACACCATATATTTT.

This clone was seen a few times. The CDR3 sequence: CASSQAPLAGTDTQYF. Written as DNA, the CDR3 is TGTGCCAGCAGCCAAGCTCCACTAGCGGGCACAGATACGCAGTATTTT. The chain uses TRBV4-2 and TRBJ2-3, with TRBD2 matching 8 bases. Per the germline V gene, CDR1 is LGHNA and CDR2 is YNFKEQ. The CDR3 length is 16 residues. Unmatched junction bases numbered 4, after V lost 1 base and J lost 1 base.

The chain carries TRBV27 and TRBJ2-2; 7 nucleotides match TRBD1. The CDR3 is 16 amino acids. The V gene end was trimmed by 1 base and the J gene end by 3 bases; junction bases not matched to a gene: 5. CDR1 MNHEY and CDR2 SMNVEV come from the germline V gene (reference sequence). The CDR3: CASSLLVTGDTGELFF. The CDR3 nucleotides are TGTGCCAGCAGTTTATTGGTAACAGGGGACACCGGGGAGCTGTTTTTT.

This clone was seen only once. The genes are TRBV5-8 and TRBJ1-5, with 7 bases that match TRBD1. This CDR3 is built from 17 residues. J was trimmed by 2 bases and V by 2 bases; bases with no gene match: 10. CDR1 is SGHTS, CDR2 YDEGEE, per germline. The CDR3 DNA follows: TGTGCCAGCAGCTTAACCCGGGACAGTAGGGGCAATCAGCCCCAGCATTTT. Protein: CASSLTRDSRGNQPQHF.

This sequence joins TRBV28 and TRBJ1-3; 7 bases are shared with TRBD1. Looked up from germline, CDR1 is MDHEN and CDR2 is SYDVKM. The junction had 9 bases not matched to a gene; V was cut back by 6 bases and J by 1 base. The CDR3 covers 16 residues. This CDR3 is CASRETGTHSGNTIYF. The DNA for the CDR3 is TGTGCCAGCAGGGAGACAGGGACCCATTCTGGAAACACCATATATTTT.

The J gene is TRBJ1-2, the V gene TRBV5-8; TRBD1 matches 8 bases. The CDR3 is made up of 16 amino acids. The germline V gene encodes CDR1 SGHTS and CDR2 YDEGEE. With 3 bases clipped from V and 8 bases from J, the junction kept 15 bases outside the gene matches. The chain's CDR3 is CASSSYPDRGREGYTF. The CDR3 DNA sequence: TGTGCCAGCAGCTCCTACCCAGACAGGGGCCGGGAGGGCTACACCTTC.

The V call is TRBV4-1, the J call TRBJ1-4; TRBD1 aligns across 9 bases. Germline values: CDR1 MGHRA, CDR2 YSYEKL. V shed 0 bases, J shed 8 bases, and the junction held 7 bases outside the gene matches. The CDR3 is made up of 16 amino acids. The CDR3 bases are TGCGCCAGCAGCCAAGAATCGACAGGGGGAGGCGAAAAACTGTTTTTT. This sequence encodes CASSQESTGGGEKLFF.

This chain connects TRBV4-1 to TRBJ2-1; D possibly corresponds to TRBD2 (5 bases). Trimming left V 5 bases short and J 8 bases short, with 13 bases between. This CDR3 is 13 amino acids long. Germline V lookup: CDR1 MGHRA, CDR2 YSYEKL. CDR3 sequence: CASSSLTMDEQFF. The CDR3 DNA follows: TGCGCCAGCAGCTCCCTGACTATGGATGAGCAGTTCTTC.

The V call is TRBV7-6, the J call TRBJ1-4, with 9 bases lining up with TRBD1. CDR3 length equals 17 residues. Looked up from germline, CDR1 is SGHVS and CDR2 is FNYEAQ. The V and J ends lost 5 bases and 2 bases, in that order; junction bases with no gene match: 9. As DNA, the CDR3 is TGTGCCAGCAGCCCGAGCACCGGGACAGGGACTAATGAAAAACTGTTTTTT. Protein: CASSPSTGTGTNEKLFF. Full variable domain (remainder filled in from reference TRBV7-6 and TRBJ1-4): GAGVSQSPRYKVTKRGQDVALRCDPISGHVSLYWYRQALGQGPEFLTYFNYEAQQDKSGLPNDRFSAERPEGSISTLTIQRTEQRDSAMYRCASSPSTGTGTNEKLFFGSGTQLSVL.

In DNA form, the CDR3 reads TGTGCCAGCAGCTTGATGTCCTCAGGAACCGGGGAGCTGTTTTTT. It translates to CASSLMSSGTGELFF. This chain uses TRBV5-6 with TRBJ2-2, with D unresolved. The CDR3 contains 15 residues. CDR1 is SGHDT and CDR2 is YYEEEE in the germline V gene. Trimming cost V 1 base and J 5 bases, with 12 bases left between them. Full variable domain (missing parts from reference TRBV5-6 and TRBJ2-2): DAGVTQSPTHLIKTRGQQVTLRCSPKSGHDTVSWYQQALGQGPQFIFQYYEEEERQRGNFPDRFSGHQFPNYSSELNVNALLLGDSALYLCASSLMSSGTGELFFGEGSRLTVL.

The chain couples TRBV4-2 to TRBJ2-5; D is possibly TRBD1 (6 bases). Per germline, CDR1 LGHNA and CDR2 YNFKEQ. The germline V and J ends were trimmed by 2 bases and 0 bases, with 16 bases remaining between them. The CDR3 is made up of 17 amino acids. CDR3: CASSQSYLGADQETQYF. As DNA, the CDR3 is TGTGCCAGCAGCCAATCTTATCTGGGGGCTGACCAAGAGACCCAGTACTTC.

The CDR3 spells CASSLRQNYGYTF. DNA of the CDR3: TGTGCCAGCAGTTTGCGGCAGAACTATGGCTACACCTTC. The genes are TRBV12-3 or TRBV12-4 and TRBJ1-2; D is undetermined. This CDR3 comprises 13 residues. V lost 3 bases and J 2 bases, leaving 7 bases between the germline ends.

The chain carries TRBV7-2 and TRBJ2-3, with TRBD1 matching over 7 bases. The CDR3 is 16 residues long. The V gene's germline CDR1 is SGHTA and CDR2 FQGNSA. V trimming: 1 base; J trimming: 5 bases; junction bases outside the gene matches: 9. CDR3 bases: TGTGCCAGCAGCTTAGGGTCAGGGGGTAACATAGATACGCAGTATTTT. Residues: CASSLGSGGNIDTQYF.